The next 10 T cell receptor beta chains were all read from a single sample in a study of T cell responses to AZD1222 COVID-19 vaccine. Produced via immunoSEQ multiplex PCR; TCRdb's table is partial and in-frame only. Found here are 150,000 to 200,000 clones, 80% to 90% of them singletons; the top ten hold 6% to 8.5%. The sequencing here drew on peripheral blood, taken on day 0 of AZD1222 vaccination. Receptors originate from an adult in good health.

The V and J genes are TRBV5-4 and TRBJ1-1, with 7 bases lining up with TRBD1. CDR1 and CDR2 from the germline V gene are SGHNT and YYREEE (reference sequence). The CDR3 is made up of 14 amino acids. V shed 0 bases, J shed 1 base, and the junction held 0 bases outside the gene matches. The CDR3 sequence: CASSLDRGNTEAFF. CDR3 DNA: TGTGCCAGCAGCTTGGACAGGGGGAACACTGAAGCTTTCTTT.

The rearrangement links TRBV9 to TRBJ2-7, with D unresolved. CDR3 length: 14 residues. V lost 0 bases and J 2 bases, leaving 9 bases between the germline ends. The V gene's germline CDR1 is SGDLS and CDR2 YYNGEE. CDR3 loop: CASSVGAETYEQYF. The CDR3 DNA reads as TGTGCCAGCAGCGTAGGGGCAGAGACCTACGAGCAGTACTTC.

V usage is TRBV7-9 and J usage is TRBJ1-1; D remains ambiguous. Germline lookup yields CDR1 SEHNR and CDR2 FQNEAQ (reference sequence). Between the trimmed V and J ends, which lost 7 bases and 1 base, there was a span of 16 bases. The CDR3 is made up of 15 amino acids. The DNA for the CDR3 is TGTGCCAGCAACCCGAGGCGGCAGACGAACACTGAAGCTTTCTTT. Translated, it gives CASNPRRQTNTEAFF.

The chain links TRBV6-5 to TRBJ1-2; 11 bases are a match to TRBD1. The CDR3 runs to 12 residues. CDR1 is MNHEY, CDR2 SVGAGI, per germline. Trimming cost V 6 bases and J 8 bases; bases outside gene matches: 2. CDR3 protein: CASRDRGLGYTF. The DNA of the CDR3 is TGTGCCAGCAGGGACAGGGGGCTCGGCTACACCTTC.

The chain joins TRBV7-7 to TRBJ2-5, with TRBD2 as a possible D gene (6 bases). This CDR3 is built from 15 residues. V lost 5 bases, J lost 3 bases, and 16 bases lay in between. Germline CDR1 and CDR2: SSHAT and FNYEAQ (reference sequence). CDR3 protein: CASSPSIAEKETQYF. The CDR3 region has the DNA TGTGCCAGCAGCCCATCCATAGCGGAGAAAGAGACCCAGTACTTC.

As DNA, the CDR3 is TGTGCCAGCAGCCCCCCCAACGGCGAGAATTCACCCCTCCACTTT. It yields the protein CASSPPNGENSPLHF. The rearrangement links TRBV7-2 to TRBJ1-6; the D is unclear. V lost 5 bases, J lost 7 bases, and 15 bases lay in between. This CDR3 comprises 15 residues. Germline CDR1 SGHTA, CDR2 FQGNSA.

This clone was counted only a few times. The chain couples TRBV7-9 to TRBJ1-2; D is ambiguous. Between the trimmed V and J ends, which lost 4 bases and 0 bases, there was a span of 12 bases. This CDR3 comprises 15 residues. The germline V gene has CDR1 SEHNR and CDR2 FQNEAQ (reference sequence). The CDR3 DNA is TGTGCCAGCAGCTCGGTAACGACGGCTAACTATGGCTACACCTTC. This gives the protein CASSSVTTANYGYTF.

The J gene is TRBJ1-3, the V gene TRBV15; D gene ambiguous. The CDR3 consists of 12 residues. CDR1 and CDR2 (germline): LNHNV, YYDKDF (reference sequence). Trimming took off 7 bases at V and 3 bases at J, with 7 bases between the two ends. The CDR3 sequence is CATNSGGNTIYF. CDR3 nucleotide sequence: TGTGCCACCAACAGTGGTGGAAACACCATATATTTT.

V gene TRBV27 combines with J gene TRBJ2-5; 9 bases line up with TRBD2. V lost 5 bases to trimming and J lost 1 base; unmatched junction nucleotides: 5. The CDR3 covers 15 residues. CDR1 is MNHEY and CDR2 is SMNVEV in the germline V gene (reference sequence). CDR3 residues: CASSVQAGGQETQYF. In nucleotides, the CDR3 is TGTGCCAGCAGTGTGCAAGCGGGGGGCCAAGAGACCCAGTACTTC.

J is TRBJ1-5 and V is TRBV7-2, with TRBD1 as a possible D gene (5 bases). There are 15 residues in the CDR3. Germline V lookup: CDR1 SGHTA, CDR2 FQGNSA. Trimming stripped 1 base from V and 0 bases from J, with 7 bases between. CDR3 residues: CASSLGQYSNQPQHF. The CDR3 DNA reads TGTGCCAGCAGCTTAGGACAGTATAGCAATCAGCCCCAGCATTTT.